In its sample, the clone carrying this TCR beta chain was seen once. Its antigen is as yet unknown. The data originate from a study of Tregs in tolerant kidney transplant recipients. Study-wide results and limits: Nucleotide sequences could not be compared across some patients' samples due to primer changes. Biological reproducibility was not directly addressed, but technical replication error appeared minimal.

Germline V gives CDR1 MGHDK, CDR2 SYGVNS. V lost 9 bases and J lost 0, with 11 bases in between. CDR3 length: 14 residues. Clones were sequenced by immunoSEQ multiplex PCR, and TCRdb holds only the in-frame ones, with some missing. Seen here are around 78,000 clones, 85% to 95% observed once, and the top ten hold about 0.34%. Sequencing was performed on Tregs from blood, taken before the transplant. This chain connects TRBV25-1 to TRBJ2-2; D is undetermined. The clonotype originates from a human donor who received a combined kidney and bone marrow transplant. This CDR3 reads CASEGLSNTGELFF. CDR3 nucleotide sequence: TGTGCCAGTGAAGGGTTGTCGAACACCGGGGAGCTGTTTTTT.